This T cell receptor beta chain was retrieved from a study of T cell changes during pregnancy in multiple sclerosis. TCRdb's table, derived via immunoSEQ multiplex PCR, lists solely in-frame clones and lacks some. Counted here are 85,000 to 110,000 clones, roughly 92% occurring once; the ten biggest clones make up roughly 0.88%. The germline gives CDR1 SGHTA, CDR2 FQGTGA. The CDR3 is 12 amino acids. The chain couples TRBV7-3 to TRBJ2-7, with 9 bases that match TRBD1. This receptor was identified in a female donor with multiple sclerosis, enrolled in a pregnancy study. The sample consisted of peripheral blood, taken after pregnancy. Written as DNA, the CDR3 is TGTGCGAGCGGGACAGGGTCCTACGAGCAGTACTTC. It specifies CASGTGSYEQYF.